Below are 23 T cell receptor beta chains sequenced from a single sample in a study of blood T cell repertoires in COVID-19. Repertoires were generated with immunoSEQ multiplex PCR, while TCRdb's copy carries only in-frame clones and drops some. The sample carries about 70,000 clones, 80% recorded once. The specimen was peripheral blood. The receptors originated from a man aged 70 or older who had recovered from COVID-19.

This clone was found once. This chain joins TRBV9 and TRBJ1-4; unclear D gene. With 0 bases removed from V and 5 bases from J, the gap between germline ends came to 5 bases. The length of the CDR3 is 13 residues. Germline CDR1 SGDLS, CDR2 YYNGEE. CDR3 nucleotide sequence: TGTGCCAGCAGCGTAGCTCCCAATGAAAAACTGTTTTTT. Protein sequence: CASSVAPNEKLFF.

V gene TRBV5-6 combines with J gene TRBJ2-1; 9 bases agree with TRBD2. The V and J ends lost 0 bases and 11 bases, in that order; junction bases with no gene match: 6. The CDR3 is made up of 14 amino acids. Germline V gene sequence: CDR1 SGHDT, CDR2 YYEEEE. The CDR3 nucleotides are TGTGCCAGCAGCTTGGTAACTAGCGGGCATCAGCAGTTCTTC. Translation gives CASSLVTSGHQQFF.

V and J are TRBV30 and TRBJ1-5; D is undetermined. The V end lost 0 bases, the J end lost 8 bases, and 8 bases lay between the germline ends. Looked up from germline, CDR1 is GTSNPN and CDR2 is SVGIG (reference sequence). CDR3 size: 12 residues. For the CDR3, the DNA is TGTGCCTGGAGTGTACTCGGGAAGCCCCAGCATTTT. Its protein is CAWSVLGKPQHF.

The sample holds a few counts of this clone. The chain employs TRBV5-8 and TRBJ2-1, with TRBD2 matching over 8 bases. The V gene's germline CDR1 is SGHTS and CDR2 YDEGEE. V dropped 2 bases and J dropped 4; count of bases not matched to a gene: 8. CDR3 length: 16 amino acids. The CDR3 coding sequence is TGTGCCAGCAGCTTTCTCTGGAGCGGGGGTTACAATGAGCAGTTCTTC. As protein: CASSFLWSGGYNEQFF.

J is TRBJ2-3 and V is TRBV7-3; D may be TRBD2 (7 bases). CDR1 and CDR2 from the germline V gene are SGHTA and FQGTGA. CDR3 length: 16 residues. Trimming left V 3 bases short and J 5 bases short, with 18 bases between. The CDR3 here is CASSFGRGAGVDTQYF. Here the CDR3 DNA reads TGTGCCAGCAGCTTCGGCCGGGGGGCCGGGGTAGATACGCAGTATTTT.

This chain joins TRBV4-3 and TRBJ2-1; 12 nucleotides match TRBD2. The CDR3 spans 16 residues. The V gene end was trimmed by 0 bases and the J gene end by 8 bases; junction bases not matched to a gene: 5. The germline gives CDR1 LGHNA, CDR2 YSLEER. CDR3 nucleotide sequence: TGCGCCAGCAGCCAAGAACTAGCGGGAGGTTTCGATGAGCAGTTCTTC. This translates into CASSQELAGGFDEQFF.

The chain joins TRBV7-9 to TRBJ1-2; tentative D call: TRBD1 (5 bases). Per the germline V gene, CDR1 is SEHNR and CDR2 is FQNEAQ (reference sequence). The CDR3 has 13 residues. V was pared by 5 bases and J by 2 bases, with 9 bases between. The chain's CDR3 is CASSPGSNYGYTF. DNA of the CDR3: TGTGCCAGCAGCCCAGGGTCGAACTATGGCTACACCTTC.

The J gene is TRBJ2-3, the V gene TRBV11-3, with 7 bases fitting TRBD1. The CDR3 runs 17 residues. Germline CDR1 reads SGHNT; CDR2 reads YENEEA. The V and J ends lost 5 bases and 2 bases, in that order; junction bases with no gene match: 13. CDR3 DNA: TGTGCCAGCAGCCCCAGACAGGGTCAGGGGTCCACAGATACGCAGTATTTT. Translation gives CASSPRQGQGSTDTQYF.

The rearrangement joins TRBV9 to TRBJ2-2; 8 bases are shared with TRBD1. Germline lookup yields CDR1 SGDLS and CDR2 YYNGEE. V was pared by 4 bases and J by 3 bases, with 17 bases of the junction left unmatched. The length of the CDR3 is 19 residues. The DNA for the CDR3 is TGTGCCAGCAGCCCCAAGCTGGGACAGGATCAAATCGACACCGGGGAGCTGTTTTTT. Residues: CASSPKLGQDQIDTGELFF. Combining the CDR3 with reference TRBV9 and TRBJ2-2 gives the whole variable domain DSGVTQTPKHLITATGQRVTLRCSPRSGDLSVYWYQQSLDQGLQFLIQYYNGEERAKGNILERFSAQQFPDLHSELNLSSLELGDSALYFCASSPKLGQDQIDTGELFFGEGSRLTVL.

V and J are TRBV19 and TRBJ1-4; 8 bases fit TRBD1. V trimming: 4 bases; J trimming: 0 bases; junction bases outside the gene matches: 1. The CDR3 spans 15 residues. Germline V CDR1 and CDR2: LNHDA, SQIVND (reference sequence). This chain's CDR3 is CASSTQGATNEKLFF. The CDR3 DNA follows: TGTGCCAGTAGTACACAGGGGGCAACTAATGAAAAACTGTTTTTT.

This sequence joins TRBV5-1 and TRBJ1-4; D is uncertain. Trimming removed 0 bases at V and 0 bases at J, with 12 bases between. Looked up from germline, CDR1 is SGHRS and CDR2 is YFSETQ. The CDR3 sequence is 17 residues long. The CDR3 protein is CASSLEGGSPTNEKLFF. CDR3 bases: TGCGCCAGCAGCTTGGAGGGCGGGTCCCCAACTAATGAAAAACTGTTTTTT.

V gene TRBV7-3 combines with J gene TRBJ2-3, with 8 bases fitting TRBD2. The CDR3 loop spans 19 amino acids. Losses at the gene ends were 0 bases for V and 1 base for J; bases not matched to a gene: 12. From germline, CDR1 is SGHTA and CDR2 FQGTGA. DNA for the CDR3: TGTGCCAGCAGCTTAACCCCTCCCGGGACTAGAAAACGCACAGATACGCAGTATTTT. It specifies CASSLTPPGTRKRTDTQYF.

J is TRBJ1-1 and V is TRBV9; D call uncertain. This CDR3 has 13 amino acids. The germline V and J ends were trimmed by 0 bases and 6 bases, with 9 bases remaining between them. Germline V gene sequence: CDR1 SGDLS, CDR2 YYNGEE. The CDR3 sequence: CASSVDLESEAFF. CDR3 DNA sequence: TGTGCCAGCAGCGTAGACCTGGAGTCTGAAGCTTTCTTT.

The rearrangement links TRBV9 to TRBJ1-4; the D gene is possibly TRBD1 (6 bases). CDR3 length: 14 residues. V lost 0 bases and J 7 bases, leaving 10 bases between the germline ends. The germline V gene has CDR1 SGDLS and CDR2 YYNGEE. The CDR3 sequence is CASSVGGQSEKLFF. CDR3 nucleotide sequence: TGTGCCAGCAGCGTAGGGGGGCAGAGTGAAAAACTGTTTTTT.

CDR3 region: CASSEGNHEQYF. The CDR3 DNA reads TGTGCCAGCTCAGAGGGTAACCACGAGCAGTACTTC. The chain recombines TRBV27 with TRBJ2-7; D possibly corresponds to TRBD2 (5 bases). CDR3 length equals 12 residues. Trimming shortened V by 8 bases and J by 5 bases, and 13 bases separated the two germline ends. In germline, CDR1 is MNHEY, CDR2 SMNVEV (reference sequence).

This chain uses TRBV7-6 with TRBJ2-1; 9 nucleotides agree with TRBD1. Germline loops: CDR1 SGHVS, CDR2 FNYEAQ. This CDR3 comprises 14 residues. V lost 4 bases and J lost 9; bases outside the gene matches: 7. The DNA of the CDR3 is TGTGCCAGCAGCTCAAATACAGGGGGCGTTGAGCAGTTCTTC. This codes for CASSSNTGGVEQFF.

The chain has TRBV13 and TRBJ2-5; TRBD1 is a possible D gene (5 bases). The CDR3 extends over 15 amino acids. Trimming removed 5 bases at V and 9 bases at J, with 22 bases between. CDR1 PRHDT and CDR2 FYEKMQ come from the germline V gene (reference sequence). The CDR3 spells CASSPPGPDQGPQYF. The CDR3 nucleotides read TGTGCCAGCAGCCCCCCCGGGCCAGACCAGGGTCCCCAGTACTTC. Using reference TRBV13 and TRBJ2-5 for the parts outside the CDR3, the full variable domain is AAGVIQSPRHLIKEKRETATLKCYPIPRHDTVYWYQQGPGQDPQFLISFYEKMQSDKGSIPDRFSAQQFSDYHSELNMSSLELGDSALYFCASSPPGPDQGPQYFGPGTRLLVL.

In this sample, this clone turned up once. This sequence joins TRBV3-1 (or the pseudogene TRBV3-2) and TRBJ1-1, with a weak D call TRBD1 (6 bases). Trimming shortened V by 4 bases and J by 4 bases, and 19 bases separated the two germline ends. CDR3 length: 16 residues. Germline CDR1 reads LGHDT; CDR2 reads YNNKEL (reference sequence). CDR3 DNA: TGTGCCAGCAGCCCAGGGGCATACAGGGTGTCCACTGAAGCTTTCTTT. Residues: CASSPGAYRVSTEAFF.

The chain is built from TRBV2 and TRBJ2-3; 8 bases align to TRBD1. CDR1 and CDR2 (germline): SNHLY, FYNNEI. V was pared by 5 bases and J by 1 base, with 5 bases of the junction left unmatched. The CDR3 runs to 15 residues. CDR3: CASSREGQGTDTQYF. CDR3 coding DNA: TGTGCCAGCAGTCGTGAGGGACAGGGCACAGATACGCAGTATTTT.

The chain employs TRBV5-1 and TRBJ2-7, with D maybe TRBD2 (5 bases). Germline V gives CDR1 SGHRS, CDR2 YFSETQ. V was pared by 7 bases and J by 0 bases, with 11 bases between. CDR3 size: 13 residues. CDR3 loop: CASRASGSYEQYF. CDR3 nucleotide sequence: TGCGCCAGCCGCGCAAGCGGCTCCTACGAGCAGTACTTC.

V is TRBV29-1 and J is TRBJ2-7; 11 bases map to TRBD2. Germline V gives CDR1 SQVTM, CDR2 ANQGSEA. CDR3 size: 15 residues. Trimming cost V 7 bases and J 1 base; bases outside gene matches: 9. The CDR3 DNA reads TGCAGCGCAAAAGCCGGGACTAGCGGTTCCTACGAGCAGTACTTC. Translating it yields CSAKAGTSGSYEQYF.

The rearrangement uses TRBV6-5 and TRBJ2-5; 7 bases fit TRBD1. The length of the CDR3 is 15 residues. Germline CDR1 reads MNHEY; CDR2 reads SVGAGI. The junction had 2 bases not matched to a gene; V was cut back by 0 bases and J by 1 base. In DNA form, the CDR3 reads TGTGCCAGCAGTTACTCGACAGGGAGCCAAGAGACCCAGTACTTC. Amino acid sequence: CASSYSTGSQETQYF.

The chain uses TRBV10-3 and TRBJ2-7; TRBD1 aligns across 7 bases. This CDR3 is built from 13 residues. The germline gives CDR1 ENHRY, CDR2 SYGVKD. J gave up 4 bases and V 4 bases, and 4 bases lay outside the gene matches. CDR3 bases: TGTGCCATCAGTGGGGACAGTCCTTACGAGCAGTACTTC. Protein product: CAISGDSPYEQYF.